This T cell receptor (beta chain) was found in a study of shared clonotypes between healthy human individuals (dated by TCRdb to about 2020). Notes on the research overall: The cohort included a few men and a couple of women between 18 and 49 years of age. For each donor, three plates each were used for CD4 naive and CD4 memory, two plates were used for CD8 naive, and one plate was used for CD8 memory. The study deeply sequenced blood TCR repertoires of about 5 healthy adults to estimate repertoire size and the extent of clonotype sharing between individuals. To increase sequencing depth and limit assay-specific biases, TCR repertoire library preparation and sequencing were carried out by different laboratories using diverse techniques. Between about 0.85 and 9.5 billion PBMCs per donor were obtained by leukapheresis. What the research found in general, with its limitations: Rarefaction of sorted-subset datasets indicated incomplete sequencing despite the large sequencing depth. Clonotypes shared by all four sorted-subset donors showed higher generation probabilities than non-shared clonotypes. Because the study included only a small number of donors, the genetic and exposure-history diversity represented was limited. Across a few donors, 5% to 6% of naive CD4, 3% to 4% of naive CD8, 2% to 2.5% of memory CD4, and about 0.4% of memory CD8 clonotypes were shared. Naive subsets generally had larger estimated clonotype richness than memory subsets. Sampling was limited to blood, and TCR repertoires in tissue likely differ from TCR repertoires in blood. Pairwise subsampling indicated that sequencing depth was expected to affect the degree of clonotype sharing among donors.

CDR1 and CDR2 are read off the germline V gene as SGHRS and YFSETQ. V gives up 0 bases and J gives up 2 bases, and the segment between their germline ends measures 8 bases. The CDR3 covers 14 residues, taking in both the cysteine and the phenylalanine. Only the CDR3 part of the read is kept: 42 bases, read in frame from the first base. The donors were healthy, HIV-negative adults who had no recently reported acute infections or vaccinations. Every donor was a Caucasian adult living in Nashville, Tennessee, USA. CD4+ T cells were enriched by magnetic negative selection; naive cells were then positively selected on CD45RA, and the negative fraction formed the memory subset. Blood was collected by leukapheresis, and PBMCs were isolated by Ficoll-Histopaque density gradient centrifugation and then cryopreserved in liquid nitrogen vapor phase. Purity and quantity of every magnetically sorted T cell population were checked by analytical flow cytometry. Each sorted fraction had its genomic DNA isolated and then quantified by UV absorbance on a Nanodrop 2000c.

Details on this clone: The antigen this receptor binds is unknown. It has no much larger one-base neighbor in the sample; base qualities were not kept.

Using the deep immunoSEQ assay, multiplex PCR amplified TCR CDR3 regions from genomic DNA. Extracted genomic DNA from each cell subset was distributed evenly across all wells of several immunoSEQ 96-well plates, and each plate was treated as a replicate. For sorted subsets, roughly 200 ng of genomic DNA, equivalent to tens of thousands of T cell genomes, went into each replicate PCR. The purified libraries were quantified using a Qubit 3.0 fluorometer, sized with a Bioanalyzer 2100, and then quantified again using the KAPA Library Quantification kit. Each immunoSEQ 96-well plate was sequenced on its own single-read 150-cycle Illumina NextSeq 550 flow cell. Per the authors' processing: Because only junctional sequences without quality scores were contained in the immunoSEQ output, filtering matching that applied to full-length reads could not be performed. To assign V/J genes and CDR3, sequences were annotated using PyIR, a Python wrapper for IgBLAST v1.9, with IMGT germline references. Reads were filtered out if the reads had weak V/J assignments (E-value above 1e-6), no CDR3, stop codons, out-of-frame junctions, or ambiguous translated residues. V3J clonotypes were defined as sequences sharing the same inferred V gene, J gene, and CDR3 amino acid sequence. Percentage overlap between repertoires was calculated by dividing the number of shared unique clonotypes by the size of the smaller repertoire. RTK rarefaction, the Chao1 estimator, and Recon v2.1 estimates of unobserved clonotypes were used to assess repertoire richness. OLGA was used to compute generation probabilities for all TCRbeta clonotypes that the gDNA method yielded from a few donors. The source is immuneACCESS, and TCRdb retained only in-frame sequences with V and J called. Part of the clones is not carried over; for the studies checked, unresolved V genes explain less than half of this, and the remainder is unexplained. That table is the source of V, J and clone size, and D and trimming were worked out from the DNA. The sample has over a million clones on record, roughly 96% of them singletons. The ten largest clones represent approximately 1.1% of the sample.

Recombination connected TRBV5-1 to TRBJ2-5, with the D gene too uncertain to name. This clonotype originated in a man aged 30 to 39 in good health. Sequences were obtained from naive CD4+ T cells sorted from blood. Sample cell subset or site, as interpreted from the label and publication: CD45RA+ positively selected. The nucleotide sequence is given as TGCGCCAGCAGCTTGGTAGGCTGGCAAGAGACCCAGTACTTC. Translated, it reads CASSLVGWQETQYF. Where the CDR3 stops, the reference TRBV5-1 and TRBJ2-5 genes take over; the full variable domain is KAGVTQTPRYLIKTRGQQVTLSCSPISGHRSVSWYQQTPGQGLQFLFEYFSETQRNKGNFPGRFSGRQFSNSRSEMNVSTLELGDSALYLCASSLVGWQETQYFGPGTRLLVL.